A selection of T cell receptor beta chains follows, all from one sample in a study of blood T cell repertoires in COVID-19. Sequencing used immunoSEQ multiplex PCR; TCRdb keeps in-frame clones, though not all of them. The sample holds approximately 50,000 clones, approximately 91% seen once. The specimen sequenced was peripheral blood. The receptors originated from a man aged 50 to 59 with active COVID-19. Both conserved end residues are part of each CDR3. The D gene is left open where the match is weak. Size is stated for part of the rows, as once, few or many counts, or as a class when the clone is expanded.

V: TRBV14; D: -; J: TRBJ2-2; size: -; DNA: TGTGCCAGCAGCCGAACCGGGACTAACACCGGGGAGCTGTTTTTT; CDR3: CASSRTGTNTGELFF
V: TRBV11-3; D: TRBD2; J: TRBJ2-1; size: -; DNA: TGTGCCAGCAGCGCGGGGTTAGCGGGAGCCGATGAGCAGTTCTTC; CDR3: CASSAGLAGADEQFF
V: TRBV2; D: TRBD1; J: TRBJ1-6; size: -; DNA: TGTGCCAGCGTTGGGACAGCGAATAATTCACCCCTCCACTTT; CDR3: CASVGTANNSPLHF
V: TRBV6-2/TRBV6-3; D: TRBD2; J: TRBJ2-1; size: -; DNA: TGTGCCAGCAGCCCCTCCGGGACTAGCGGGAGAAGTTACAATGAGCAGTTCTTC; CDR3: CASSPSGTSGRSYNEQFF
V: TRBV7-9; D: TRBD1; J: TRBJ1-2; size: -; DNA: TGTGCCAGCAGCCCCCTTGGGACAGGGGTCTATGGCTACACCTTC; CDR3: CASSPLGTGVYGYTF
V: TRBV6-5; D: TRBD1; J: TRBJ1-2; size: -; DNA: TGTGCCAGCAGCGTGGGACAGGGTTATGGCTACACCTTC; CDR3: CASSVGQGYGYTF
V: TRBV2; D: TRBD1; J: TRBJ2-7; size: -; DNA: TGTGCCAGCAGTGAAGCCCGGGCAGGGGGTCGAGGCGAGCAGTACTTC; CDR3: CASSEARAGGRGEQYF
V: TRBV30; D: -; J: TRBJ2-3; size: -; DNA: TGTGCCTGGAGTGCCCGGGGAAGGCCAGATACGCAGTATTTT; CDR3: CAWSARGRPDTQYF
V: TRBV5-4; D: -; J: TRBJ1-3; size: -; DNA: TGTGCCAGCAGCCCGAAGGAGTTCTCTGGAAACACCATATATTTT; CDR3: CASSPKEFSGNTIYF
V: TRBV10-3; D: TRBD1; J: TRBJ1-5; size: -; DNA: TGTGCCATCAGTGCCGCGGACAGGGGCGGCAATCAGCCCCAGCATTTT; CDR3: CAISAADRGGNQPQHF
V: TRBV7-9; D: -; J: TRBJ1-2; size: -; DNA: TGTGCCAGCAGCTTAGCTACGGGTGTCGTTGGCTACACCTTC; CDR3: CASSLATGVVGYTF
V: TRBV27; D: -; J: TRBJ2-1; size: -; DNA: TGTGCCAGCAGTTCAGTACCTGTTGCCTACAATGAGCAGTTCTTC; CDR3: CASSSVPVAYNEQFF
V: TRBV30; D: TRBD1; J: TRBJ2-7; size: -; DNA: TGTGCCTGGTCGACGGGACAGGGCTACGAGCAGTACTTC; CDR3: CAWSTGQGYEQYF
V: TRBV4-3; D: -; J: TRBJ2-7; size: -; DNA: TGCGCCAGCAGCCAAGAGCCCCAGACCTACGAGCAGTACTTC; CDR3: CASSQEPQTYEQYF
V: TRBV7-2; D: -; J: TRBJ2-7; size: -; DNA: TGTGCCAGCAGCCTAGCTTTGGCCACTACCTACGAGCAGTACTTC; CDR3: CASSLALATTYEQYF
V: TRBV24-1; D: -; J: TRBJ2-3; size: -; DNA: TGTGCCACCAGTTTGGGGCCCGATACGCAGTATTTT; CDR3: CATSLGPDTQYF
V: TRBV5-1; D: -; J: TRBJ2-1; size: -; DNA: TGCGCCAGCGCCATGGAGGGTACGGGCAATGAGCAGTTCTTC; CDR3: CASAMEGTGNEQFF
V: TRBV5-1; D: -; J: TRBJ1-4; size: once; DNA: TGCGCCAGCGGGGAACAGGGTCCTAATGAAAAACTGTTTTTT; CDR3: CASGEQGPNEKLFF
V: TRBV2; D: TRBD2; J: TRBJ2-7; size: -; DNA: TGTGCCAGCAGAATATCTAGCGGGAGGTACGAGCAGTACTTC; CDR3: CASRISSGRYEQYF
V: TRBV15; D: TRBD2; J: TRBJ2-1; size: -; DNA: TGTGCCACCAGCAGAGAGCGAGCGGGGGGGCCAAATGAGCAGTTCTTC; CDR3: CATSRERAGGPNEQFF
V: TRBV4-2; D: -; J: TRBJ2-1; size: -; DNA: TGTGCCAGCAGCCCAGCCGGGGGGCGCAATGAGCAGTTCTTC; CDR3: CASSPAGGRNEQFF
V: TRBV3-1/TRBV3-2; D: -; J: TRBJ1-2; size: -; DNA: TGTGCCAGCAGTCACCAAGACAGGTTTGGCTATGGCTACACCTTC; CDR3: CASSHQDRFGYGYTF
V: TRBV13; D: TRBD2; J: TRBJ2-7; size: -; DNA: TGTGCCAGCTCGGGCGCGGGAGAATCCTACGAGCAGTACTTC; CDR3: CASSGAGESYEQYF
V: TRBV19; D: TRBD1; J: TRBJ1-2; size: -; DNA: TGTGCCAGTAGTATCGACGCGGGGACAGCGCGTAACTATGGCTACACCTTC; CDR3: CASSIDAGTARNYGYTF
V: TRBV30; D: TRBD1; J: TRBJ2-7; size: -; DNA: TGTGCCTGTACTCAGGGGGCCTCCTACGAGCAGTACTTC; CDR3: CACTQGASYEQYF
V: TRBV7-9; D: -; J: TRBJ1-2; size: -; DNA: TGTGCCAGCAGCTTAGGCTTTTACAGGGACTATGGCTACACCTTC; CDR3: CASSLGFYRDYGYTF
V: TRBV11-2; D: -; J: TRBJ2-1; size: -; DNA: TGTGCCAGCAGCCAGTCACAGGGTATTTTCGAGCAGTTCTTC; CDR3: CASSQSQGIFEQFF
V: TRBV11-3; D: -; J: TRBJ2-1; size: -; DNA: TGTGCCAGCAGCTTAATAACGGACAATGAGCAGTTCTTC; CDR3: CASSLITDNEQFF
V: TRBV29-1; D: TRBD2; J: TRBJ2-7; size: -; DNA: TGCAGCGTTGAAGGAGCTAGCGGGAGTAGCTCCTACGAGCAGTACTTC; CDR3: CSVEGASGSSSYEQYF
V: TRBV7-9; D: -; J: TRBJ2-1; size: -; DNA: TGTGCCAGCAGCGATAATTTAGAAGAGGGGTTCTTC; CDR3: CASSDNLEEGFF
V: TRBV7-9; D: TRBD2; J: TRBJ2-5; size: once; DNA: TGTGCCAGCGTCCATCGAAGCGGGGGACTTAAAGAGACCCAGTACTTC; CDR3: CASVHRSGGLKETQYF
V: TRBV5-4; D: -; J: TRBJ1-2; size: -; DNA: TGTGCCAGCACCAACCCAGAGGGTGGCTATGGCTACACCTTC; CDR3: CASTNPEGGYGYTF
V: TRBV27; D: TRBD2; J: TRBJ2-3; size: -; DNA: TGTGCCAGCAGTTTATACGGGGGGGTCGATACGCAGTATTTT; CDR3: CASSLYGGVDTQYF
V: TRBV2; D: TRBD1; J: TRBJ2-7; size: -; DNA: TGTGCCAGCAGTATCCGGGACAGGGCATACGAGCAGTACTTC; CDR3: CASSIRDRAYEQYF
V: TRBV2; D: TRBD1; J: TRBJ2-6; size: once; DNA: TGTGCCAGCAAGGGTCCGGGACAGGGTGTTGCTGGGGCCAACGTCCTGACTTTC; CDR3: CASKGPGQGVAGANVLTF
V: TRBV4-1; D: -; J: TRBJ2-2; size: -; DNA: TGCGCCAGCAGCCTGGGTAGGGGCGGGGAGCTGTTTTTT; CDR3: CASSLGRGGELFF
V: TRBV5-6; D: TRBD1; J: TRBJ1-1; size: -; DNA: TGTGCCAGCAGCACCGACAGGGATTTTGCTTTCTTT; CDR3: CASSTDRDFAFF
V: TRBV19; D: -; J: TRBJ1-2; size: -; DNA: TGTGCCAGTACCCTTGATAGGAGGGGGGGGCCGGAGGGTGGCTACACCTTC; CDR3: CASTLDRRGGPEGGYTF
V: TRBV5-5; D: -; J: TRBJ2-1; size: -; DNA: TGTGCCAGCAGCGGGTGGGACTTGGACAATGAGCAGTTCTTC; CDR3: CASSGWDLDNEQFF
V: TRBV20-1; D: -; J: TRBJ2-5; size: -; DNA: TGCAGTGCTAGTCTCGGTTATCAAGAGACCCAGTACTTC; CDR3: CSASLGYQETQYF
V: TRBV3-1/TRBV3-2; D: -; J: TRBJ2-1; size: -; DNA: TGTGCCAGCAGCTCAGGGAATGAGCAGTTCTTC; CDR3: CASSSGNEQFF
V: TRBV3-1/TRBV3-2; D: -; J: TRBJ2-7; size: -; DNA: TGTGCCAGCAGCCAAAACCTGGGGGCCGAGCAGTACTTC; CDR3: CASSQNLGAEQYF
V: TRBV11-2; D: TRBD2; J: TRBJ2-1; size: -; DNA: TGTGCCAGCAGCTCCCGACAGGGCTCTCTAGCGGGGGGGGCAAATGAGCAGTTCTTC; CDR3: CASSSRQGSLAGGANEQFF